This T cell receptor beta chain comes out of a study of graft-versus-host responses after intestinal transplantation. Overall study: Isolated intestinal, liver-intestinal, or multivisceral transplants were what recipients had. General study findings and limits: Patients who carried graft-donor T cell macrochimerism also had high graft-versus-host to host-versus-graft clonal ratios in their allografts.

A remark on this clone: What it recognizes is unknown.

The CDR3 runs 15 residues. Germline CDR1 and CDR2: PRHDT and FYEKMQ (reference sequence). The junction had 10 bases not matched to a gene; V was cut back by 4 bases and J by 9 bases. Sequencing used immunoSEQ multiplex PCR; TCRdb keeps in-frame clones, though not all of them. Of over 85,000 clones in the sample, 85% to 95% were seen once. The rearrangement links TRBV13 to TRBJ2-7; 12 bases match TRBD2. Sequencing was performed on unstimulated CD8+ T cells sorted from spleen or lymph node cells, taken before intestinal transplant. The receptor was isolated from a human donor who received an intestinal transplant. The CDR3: CASSWGLAGGPRQYF. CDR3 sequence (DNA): TGTGCCAGCAGCTGGGGGCTAGCGGGAGGGCCGAGGCAGTACTTC. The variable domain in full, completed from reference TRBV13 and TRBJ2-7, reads AAGVIQSPRHLIKEKRETATLKCYPIPRHDTVYWYQQGPGQDPQFLISFYEKMQSDKGSIPDRFSAQQFSDYHSELNMSSLELGDSALYFCASSWGLAGGPRQYFGPGTRLTVT.